The clone carrying this T cell receptor (beta chain) was counted ten times or more. What it binds is not known. The record originates from a study of neurological immune-mediated disorders. Study-wide points: None of the CDR3 amino acid sequences of expanded clones recurred across subjects, suggesting private repertoires in all groups.

Trimming left V 3 bases short and J 7 bases short, with 18 bases between. In germline, CDR1 is SEHNR, CDR2 FQNEAQ (reference sequence). CDR3 length: 15 residues. The cDNA was generated by 5'RACE with 10-nucleotide random UMIs. TCRdb reprocessed the 5' RACE reads with MiXCR, giving one entry per CDR3 protein. This sample has about 21,000 distinct CDR3 sequences, with 5% to 7% found just once. In Maryland, USA, blood bank volunteers were the healthy controls. There were 800,000 to 1,000,000 CD4+ or CD8+ T cells used in the sorted libraries. The sequenced sample consisted of CD8+ T cells from blood. The gene calls are TRBV7-9 and TRBJ1-1; TRBD1 is a possible D gene (5 bases). This receptor was obtained from a man aged 18 to 29 in good health. The CDR3 sequence is CASSFVIGGGSEAFF. The CDR3 DNA follows: TGTGCCAGCAGCTTCGTGATTGGGGGGGGGAGTGAAGCTTTCTTT.